What follows describes a single T cell receptor (beta chain). The antigen is undetermined. V was clipped by 0 bases and J by 0 bases, with 8 bases between them. The CDR3 loop spans 15 amino acids. Germline loops: CDR1 SGHTS, CDR2 YDEGEE. Documented time point: cycle 4 day 1 (C4D1), after around six weeks of nivolumab. All patients relapsed after autologous stem cell transplantation, and brentuximab vedotin exposure varied. Patients had relapsed/refractory classical Hodgkin lymphoma with complete response, partial response or progressive disease as best response. Sequencing used immunoSEQ multiplex PCR; TCRdb keeps in-frame clones, though not all of them. Of 15,000 to 20,000 clones listed, about 61% are singletons. The data were taken from a study of PD-1 blockade in classical Hodgkin lymphoma. Findings and caveats of the study: CD4+ but not CD8+ TCR diversity rose significantly by C4D1. Although disease activity or prior therapy may be involved, causes of the repertoire differences remain undefined. A reduction in baseline TCR diversity was reportedly seen in newly diagnosed patients relative to healthy donors.

J is TRBJ2-3 and V is TRBV5-8, with D unclear. The clonotype was recovered from a human donor with classical Hodgkin lymphoma. The specimen comprised peripheral blood mononuclear cells (PBMCs), sampled before the fourth cycle of nivolumab. CDR3 DNA: TGTGCCAGCAGCTTGGCAAGGATAAGCACAGATACGCAGTATTTT. It encodes CASSLARISTDTQYF.